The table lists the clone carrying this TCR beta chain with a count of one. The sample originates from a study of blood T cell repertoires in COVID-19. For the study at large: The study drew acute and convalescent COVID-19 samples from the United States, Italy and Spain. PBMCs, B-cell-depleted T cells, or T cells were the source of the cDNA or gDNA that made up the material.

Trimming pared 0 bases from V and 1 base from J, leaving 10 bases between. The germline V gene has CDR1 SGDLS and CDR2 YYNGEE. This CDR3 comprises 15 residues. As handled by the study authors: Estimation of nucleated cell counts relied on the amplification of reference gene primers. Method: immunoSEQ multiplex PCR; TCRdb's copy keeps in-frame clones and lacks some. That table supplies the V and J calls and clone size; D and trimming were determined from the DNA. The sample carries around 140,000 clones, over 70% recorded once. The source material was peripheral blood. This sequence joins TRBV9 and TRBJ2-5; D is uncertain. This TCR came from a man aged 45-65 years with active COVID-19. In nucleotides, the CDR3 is TGTGCCAGCAGCGTAGATGGTAGAAGCCAAGAGACCCAGTACTTC. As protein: CASSVDGRSQETQYF.